A single sample gave rise to the 3 T cell receptor beta chains below, sequenced in a study of shared clonotypes between healthy human individuals. Data came from immunoSEQ multiplex PCR; TCRdb stores just in-frame clones and leaves some out. The repertoire holds about 1,800,000 clones, about 94% seen once, with 0.9% to 1.5% in the top ten. Terminally differentiated effector memory CD45RA+ cells were left out of the naive CD8 fraction, which was CD45RO-negative and positively selected for CCR7. Sequences were obtained from naive CD8+ T cells sorted from blood. All receptors derive from a man younger than 35 in good health.

The V call is TRBV6-1, the J call TRBJ1-6; 8 bases map to TRBD1. The CDR3 sequence is 15 residues long. The ends lost 1 base at V and 10 bases at J; junction bases unmatched: 6. The germline gives CDR1 MNHNS, CDR2 SASEGT. The CDR3 sequence: CASSEVDRVTSPLHF. Written as DNA, the CDR3 is TGTGCCAGCAGTGAAGTGGACAGGGTAACATCACCCCTCCACTTT.

The V and J genes are TRBV4-1 and TRBJ2-1; perhaps TRBD2 as D (6 bases). This CDR3 has 15 residues. V lost 1 base to trimming and J lost 2 bases, with 9 bases between them. The germline V gene has CDR1 MGHRA and CDR2 YSYEKL. In DNA, the CDR3 is TGCGCCAGCAGCCAAGGGGGGGTACCCTACAATGAGCAGTTCTTC. It specifies CASSQGGVPYNEQFF.

The V and J genes are TRBV27 and TRBJ1-2; TRBD1 aligns across 10 bases. V was pared by 8 bases and J by 6 bases, with 6 bases of the junction left unmatched. The CDR3 extends over 13 amino acids. The germline V gene encodes CDR1 MNHEY and CDR2 SMNVEV (reference sequence). The CDR3 loop reads CASGATGGDGYTF. In nucleotides, the CDR3 is TGTGCCAGCGGAGCGACAGGGGGCGATGGCTACACCTTC.